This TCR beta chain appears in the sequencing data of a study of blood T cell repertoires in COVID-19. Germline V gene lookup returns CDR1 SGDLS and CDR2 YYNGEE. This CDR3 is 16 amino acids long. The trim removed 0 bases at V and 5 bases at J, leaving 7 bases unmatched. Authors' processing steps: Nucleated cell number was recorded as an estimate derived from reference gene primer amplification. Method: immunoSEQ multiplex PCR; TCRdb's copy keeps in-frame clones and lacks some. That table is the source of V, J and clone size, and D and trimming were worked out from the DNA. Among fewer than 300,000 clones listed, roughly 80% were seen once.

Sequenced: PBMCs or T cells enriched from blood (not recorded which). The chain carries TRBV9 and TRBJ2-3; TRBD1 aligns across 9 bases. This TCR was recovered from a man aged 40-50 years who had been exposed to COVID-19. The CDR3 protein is CASSVVGGTGRDTQYF. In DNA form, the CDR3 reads TGTGCCAGCAGCGTAGTAGGGGGGACAGGGAGAGATACGCAGTATTTT.